The rows below give T cell receptor beta chains drawn from one sample of a study of cytomegalovirus exposure and HLA in healthy donors. Assay: immunoSEQ multiplex PCR; the TCRdb copy retains only in-frame clones and omits some. Seen here are 35,000 to 50,000 clones, about 50% observed once, and the top ten hold 9% to 14%. Sequences were obtained from PBMCs. The receptors were sampled from a human donor in good health. Each CDR3 is given with its conserved first and last residue. A D gene is named only where the DNA matches it firmly. Not every row has a clone size; where given, it reads once, few, many or a size class.

v_gene: TRBV29-1; abundance: few; j_gene: TRBJ1-5; d_gene: TRBD1; CDR3nt: TGCAGCGCCGGACAGGGGAACAGTCAGCCCCAGCATTTT; CDR3aa: CSAGQGNSQPQHF
v_gene: TRBV30; abundance: NA; j_gene: TRBJ1-4; d_gene: NA; CDR3nt: TGTGCCTGGAGGGGGGGAAAGACGTCCTTAATTAATGAAAAACTGTTTTTT; CDR3aa: CAWRGGKTSLINEKLFF
v_gene: TRBV2; abundance: few; j_gene: TRBJ2-7; d_gene: TRBD2; CDR3nt: TGTGCCAGCAGGGGGACTAGCGGGGTCTACGAGCAGTACTTC; CDR3aa: CASRGTSGVYEQYF
v_gene: TRBV29-1; abundance: NA; j_gene: TRBJ2-7; d_gene: TRBD1; CDR3nt: TGCAGCGTTGAATATAACAGGGGGGCCCCTTACGAGCAGTACTTC; CDR3aa: CSVEYNRGAPYEQYF
v_gene: TRBV7-9; abundance: NA; j_gene: TRBJ1-2; d_gene: TRBD1; CDR3nt: TGTGCCAGCAGCTTAGAAGGGGGACAGTGGTATGGCTACACCTTC; CDR3aa: CASSLEGGQWYGYTF
v_gene: TRBV30; abundance: NA; j_gene: TRBJ1-5; d_gene: TRBD1; CDR3nt: TGTGCCTGGAGTTTACAGGGGTGGGAGCCCCAGCATTTT; CDR3aa: CAWSLQGWEPQHF
v_gene: TRBV19; abundance: once; j_gene: TRBJ1-2; d_gene: TRBD1; CDR3nt: TGTGCCAGTAGTGCCACTCGCCGGGACAGGGGGCCTAACTATGGCTACACCTTC; CDR3aa: CASSATRRDRGPNYGYTF
v_gene: TRBV2; abundance: NA; j_gene: TRBJ2-7; d_gene: NA; CDR3nt: TGTGCCAGCATGAGGGTGACCTACGAGCAGTACTTC; CDR3aa: CASMRVTYEQYF
v_gene: TRBV7-9; abundance: NA; j_gene: TRBJ1-1; d_gene: NA; CDR3nt: TGTGCCAGCAGCTTTACAGGGCGCGGCACTGAAGCTTTCTTT; CDR3aa: CASSFTGRGTEAFF
v_gene: TRBV4-3; abundance: few; j_gene: TRBJ1-2; d_gene: TRBD1; CDR3nt: TGCGCCAGCAGCCAAGACACAGGGGTCGCCGCCTATGGCTACACCTTC; CDR3aa: CASSQDTGVAAYGYTF
v_gene: TRBV4-2; abundance: NA; j_gene: TRBJ2-2; d_gene: NA; CDR3nt: TGTGCCAGCAGCCAAGGGGGTTGGGAGAAGAACACCGGGGAGCTGTTTTTT; CDR3aa: CASSQGGWEKNTGELFF
v_gene: TRBV27; abundance: NA; j_gene: TRBJ2-7; d_gene: TRBD2; CDR3nt: TGTGCCAGCAGTCCTCGGGGGGAAGGAAGCGAGCAGTACTTC; CDR3aa: CASSPRGEGSEQYF
v_gene: TRBV4-3; abundance: NA; j_gene: TRBJ2-7; d_gene: NA; CDR3nt: TGCGCCAGCAGCCAAGGAAGTGCAGGGATGGCCTACGAGCAGTACTTC; CDR3aa: CASSQGSAGMAYEQYF
v_gene: TRBV7-2; abundance: NA; j_gene: TRBJ1-5; d_gene: TRBD1; CDR3nt: TGTGCCAGCAGCCCCCCTCCGGGACAGGGGCCTCAGCCCCAGCATTTT; CDR3aa: CASSPPPGQGPQPQHF
v_gene: TRBV7-7; abundance: few; j_gene: TRBJ2-5; d_gene: NA; CDR3nt: TGTGCCAGCAGCTTCAGCGGCCAAGAGACCCAGTACTTC; CDR3aa: CASSFSGQETQYF
v_gene: TRBV5-5; abundance: NA; j_gene: TRBJ1-3; d_gene: NA; CDR3nt: TGTGCCAGCAGCTTGGACCGGAACACCATATATTTT; CDR3aa: CASSLDRNTIYF
v_gene: TRBV28; abundance: NA; j_gene: TRBJ2-1; d_gene: TRBD2; CDR3nt: TGTGCCAGCAGTTTAGGAGCGGGGGGGTCCTACAATGAGCAGTTCTTC; CDR3aa: CASSLGAGGSYNEQFF
v_gene: TRBV5-4; abundance: NA; j_gene: TRBJ1-1; d_gene: TRBD1; CDR3nt: TGTGCCAGCAGTCTGGACAGGGCGCTGGGGCCGGCTTTCTTT; CDR3aa: CASSLDRALGPAFF
v_gene: TRBV6-1; abundance: NA; j_gene: TRBJ1-1; d_gene: TRBD1; CDR3nt: TGTGCCAGCAGTGAAGGGGCCGGACAGGGCAGAGGTAGGGTGAACACTGAAGCTTTCTTT; CDR3aa: CASSEGAGQGRGRVNTEAFF
v_gene: TRBV7-8; abundance: NA; j_gene: TRBJ2-5; d_gene: TRBD2; CDR3nt: TGTGCCAGCAGCCTAAGGGGGTCTAGCGGGGGAGAGACCCAGTACTTC; CDR3aa: CASSLRGSSGGETQYF
v_gene: TRBV7-7; abundance: NA; j_gene: TRBJ2-2; d_gene: NA; CDR3nt: TGTGCTAGCAGCCAAACCGGGGTCTTTGACGGGGAGCTGTTTTTT; CDR3aa: CASSQTGVFDGELFF
v_gene: TRBV6-5; abundance: NA; j_gene: TRBJ2-1; d_gene: TRBD1; CDR3nt: TGTGCCAGCAGTCTCGGGACAGGGATTGAGCAGTTCTTC; CDR3aa: CASSLGTGIEQFF
v_gene: TRBV7-9; abundance: NA; j_gene: TRBJ2-3; d_gene: NA; CDR3nt: TGTGCCAGCAGCTTAACCGGTGCGGGGACCACCACAGATACGCAGTATTTT; CDR3aa: CASSLTGAGTTTDTQYF
v_gene: TRBV6-5; abundance: few; j_gene: TRBJ1-3; d_gene: TRBD1; CDR3nt: TGTGCCAGCAGTGGGACAGGGGTTGGAAACACCATATATTTT; CDR3aa: CASSGTGVGNTIYF
v_gene: TRBV28; abundance: NA; j_gene: TRBJ2-7; d_gene: TRBD1; CDR3nt: TGTGCCAGCAGCACAGTCGGGACAGGGAGACGCGAGCAGTACTTC; CDR3aa: CASSTVGTGRREQYF
v_gene: TRBV5-4; abundance: NA; j_gene: TRBJ2-3; d_gene: TRBD2; CDR3nt: TGTGCCAGCAGCCGTGAGCGGGAGGGAGATACGCAGTATTTT; CDR3aa: CASSREREGDTQYF
v_gene: TRBV4-3; abundance: few; j_gene: TRBJ1-3; d_gene: NA; CDR3nt: TGCGCCAGCAGCACGACAGCTTACTCTGGAAACACCATATATTTT; CDR3aa: CASSTTAYSGNTIYF
v_gene: TRBV10-3; abundance: NA; j_gene: TRBJ2-5; d_gene: TRBD2; CDR3nt: TGTGCCATCGGCGGGACTAGCGGGGGTGGGGAGACCCAGTACTTC; CDR3aa: CAIGGTSGGGETQYF
v_gene: TRBV6-5; abundance: NA; j_gene: TRBJ2-1; d_gene: TRBD2; CDR3nt: TGTGCCAGCAGTTACTCGGCTAGCGGGAGAGAGGAGCAGTTCTTC; CDR3aa: CASSYSASGREEQFF
v_gene: TRBV19; abundance: NA; j_gene: TRBJ2-1; d_gene: TRBD2; CDR3nt: TGTGCCAGTAGTATTACGACTAGCGGGAGCAAACGCAATGAGCAGTTCTTC; CDR3aa: CASSITTSGSKRNEQFF
v_gene: TRBV5-4; abundance: few; j_gene: TRBJ1-1; d_gene: TRBD1; CDR3nt: TGTGCCAGCAGCTTGGCCCGGACAGGGATGAACACTGAAGCTTTCTTT; CDR3aa: CASSLARTGMNTEAFF
v_gene: TRBV4-3; abundance: NA; j_gene: TRBJ2-3; d_gene: TRBD2; CDR3nt: TGCGCCAGCAGCTTGCTGGCGGGGGGAGGCACAGATACGCAGTATTTT; CDR3aa: CASSLLAGGGTDTQYF
v_gene: TRBV5-4; abundance: NA; j_gene: TRBJ2-5; d_gene: TRBD2; CDR3nt: TGTGCCAGCAGCCGTGAAATGGGAGCGGGAACGTACCAAGAGACCCAGTACTTC; CDR3aa: CASSREMGAGTYQETQYF
v_gene: TRBV5-1; abundance: NA; j_gene: TRBJ2-5; d_gene: TRBD2; CDR3nt: TGCGCCAGCAGCTTGGCGGGAGGGGGAGAGACCCAGTACTTC; CDR3aa: CASSLAGGGETQYF
v_gene: TRBV7-2; abundance: NA; j_gene: TRBJ1-2; d_gene: NA; CDR3nt: TGTGCCAGCAGCTTACGGTTTCGAGACTCCTACACCTTC; CDR3aa: CASSLRFRDSYTF
v_gene: TRBV6-5; abundance: NA; j_gene: TRBJ2-2; d_gene: TRBD2; CDR3nt: TGTGCCAGCAGTTACGAGGCGGGAGTAGTAACCGGGGAGCTGTTTTTT; CDR3aa: CASSYEAGVVTGELFF
v_gene: TRBV10-3; abundance: NA; j_gene: TRBJ2-1; d_gene: NA; CDR3nt: TGTGCCATCAGTGAGAGGGTTAGAGGGGGCTCCTACAATGAGCAGTTCTTC; CDR3aa: CAISERVRGGSYNEQFF
v_gene: TRBV6-5; abundance: few; j_gene: TRBJ2-7; d_gene: NA; CDR3nt: TGTGCCAGCAGTAGACCAGGATCCCAGGCCGAGCAGTACTTC; CDR3aa: CASSRPGSQAEQYF
v_gene: TRBV6-1; abundance: NA; j_gene: TRBJ2-3; d_gene: NA; CDR3nt: TGTGCCAGCAGGAACAGGGTCGGTTCCACAGATACGCAGTATTTT; CDR3aa: CASRNRVGSTDTQYF
v_gene: TRBV2; abundance: NA; j_gene: TRBJ1-3; d_gene: NA; CDR3nt: TGTGCCAGCAGTGATCCCCCTATAAAGCTCCCTGGAAACACCATATATTTT; CDR3aa: CASSDPPIKLPGNTIYF
v_gene: TRBV19; abundance: NA; j_gene: TRBJ1-5; d_gene: TRBD1; CDR3nt: TGTGCCAGTAGCTCCGGGACAGGTCGCGGGGGGCCCCAGCATTTT; CDR3aa: CASSSGTGRGGPQHF
v_gene: TRBV29-1; abundance: NA; j_gene: TRBJ1-2; d_gene: NA; CDR3nt: TGCAGCGTTACAGTAGGCCAACCTTCTAACTATGGCTACACCTTC; CDR3aa: CSVTVGQPSNYGYTF
v_gene: TRBV7-9; abundance: NA; j_gene: TRBJ2-7; d_gene: NA; CDR3nt: TGTGCCAGCAGCTTAATCGAACCCAACTGGGGGCCCTACGAGCAGTACTTC; CDR3aa: CASSLIEPNWGPYEQYF
v_gene: TRBV2; abundance: NA; j_gene: TRBJ2-1; d_gene: TRBD2; CDR3nt: TGTGCCAGCAGTAGGACTAGCGGGGGGTACAATGAGCAGTTCTTC; CDR3aa: CASSRTSGGYNEQFF
v_gene: TRBV6-1; abundance: few; j_gene: TRBJ2-1; d_gene: NA; CDR3nt: TGTGCCAGCAGTTTAGGGGCGGGGTATAATGAGCAGTTCTTC; CDR3aa: CASSLGAGYNEQFF
v_gene: TRBV18; abundance: NA; j_gene: TRBJ1-4; d_gene: NA; CDR3nt: TGTGCCAGCTCACCTTATAATGAAAAACTGTTTTTT; CDR3aa: CASSPYNEKLFF
v_gene: TRBV13; abundance: NA; j_gene: TRBJ1-1; d_gene: NA; CDR3nt: TGTGCCAGCAGCCCACAGCGGTACACTGAAGCTTTCTTT; CDR3aa: CASSPQRYTEAFF
v_gene: TRBV7-3; abundance: NA; j_gene: TRBJ2-2; d_gene: TRBD1; CDR3nt: TGTGCCAGCAGCCGACAGGGGGTGACGAACACCGGGGAGCTGTTTTTT; CDR3aa: CASSRQGVTNTGELFF
v_gene: TRBV5-1; abundance: NA; j_gene: TRBJ1-1; d_gene: TRBD1; CDR3nt: TGCGCCACCCTCCCGGGACAGGGAGAGGGGACCACTGAAGCTTTCTTT; CDR3aa: CATLPGQGEGTTEAFF
v_gene: TRBV5-4; abundance: NA; j_gene: TRBJ1-2; d_gene: NA; CDR3nt: TGTGCCAGCAGCCAAACCGGGGGTAACTATGGCTACACCTTC; CDR3aa: CASSQTGGNYGYTF
v_gene: TRBV6-4; abundance: few; j_gene: TRBJ2-1; d_gene: TRBD2; CDR3nt: TGTGCCAGCAGTCCGGGGGTCTTGGGACTAGCGTACAATGAGCAGTTCTTC; CDR3aa: CASSPGVLGLAYNEQFF
v_gene: TRBV15; abundance: NA; j_gene: TRBJ1-1; d_gene: NA; CDR3nt: TGTGCCACCAGCAGAGATGTTTCGGGGTCCACTGAAGCTTTCTTT; CDR3aa: CATSRDVSGSTEAFF
v_gene: TRBV10-3; abundance: NA; j_gene: TRBJ2-4; d_gene: TRBD2; CDR3nt: TGTGCCATCAGATCTAGCGGGGGATCCGTCATTCAGTACTTC; CDR3aa: CAIRSSGGSVIQYF
v_gene: TRBV5-1; abundance: NA; j_gene: TRBJ1-1; d_gene: TRBD1; CDR3nt: TGCGCCAGCAACGACAGGGGGCGTACGAACACTGAAGCTTTCTTT; CDR3aa: CASNDRGRTNTEAFF
v_gene: TRBV9; abundance: NA; j_gene: TRBJ2-5; d_gene: TRBD2; CDR3nt: TGTGCCAGCAGCGTGGGACTAGCGGGTGGAGAGACCCAGTACTTC; CDR3aa: CASSVGLAGGETQYF
v_gene: TRBV18; abundance: NA; j_gene: TRBJ2-7; d_gene: NA; CDR3nt: TGTGCCAGCTCCCCCGGGGACGAGCAGTACTTC; CDR3aa: CASSPGDEQYF
v_gene: TRBV2; abundance: NA; j_gene: TRBJ2-7; d_gene: TRBD2; CDR3nt: TGTGCCAGCAGACCGACTAGCGGGGGTTCCTACGAGCAGTACTTC; CDR3aa: CASRPTSGGSYEQYF